This TCR beta chain is drawn from a study of blood T cell repertoires in COVID-19. Across the study: Some COVID-19 samples were acute and others convalescent; all came from the United States, Italy and Spain. From T cells, B-cell-depleted T cells, or PBMCs came the material, which was cDNA or gDNA.

Trimming stripped 6 bases from V and 7 bases from J, with 13 bases between. The CDR3 covers 13 residues. How the authors handled the data: It was from reference gene primer amplification that nucleated cell counts were estimated. Assay: immunoSEQ multiplex PCR; the TCRdb copy retains only in-frame clones and omits some. V and J calls and clone size are given by that table; D and trimming were obtained from the DNA. Seen here are around 270,000 clones, roughly 84% observed once, and the top ten hold 1.5%. This receptor was identified in a woman aged 40 to 50 who had recovered from COVID-19. The V gene is TRBV12-3 or TRBV12-4, the J gene TRBJ2-1; TRBD2 is a possible D gene (6 bases). Source material: peripheral blood. CDR3 loop: CASSLGGANEQFF. For the CDR3, the DNA is TGTGCCAGCAGCCTTGGAGGGGCTAATGAGCAGTTCTTC.